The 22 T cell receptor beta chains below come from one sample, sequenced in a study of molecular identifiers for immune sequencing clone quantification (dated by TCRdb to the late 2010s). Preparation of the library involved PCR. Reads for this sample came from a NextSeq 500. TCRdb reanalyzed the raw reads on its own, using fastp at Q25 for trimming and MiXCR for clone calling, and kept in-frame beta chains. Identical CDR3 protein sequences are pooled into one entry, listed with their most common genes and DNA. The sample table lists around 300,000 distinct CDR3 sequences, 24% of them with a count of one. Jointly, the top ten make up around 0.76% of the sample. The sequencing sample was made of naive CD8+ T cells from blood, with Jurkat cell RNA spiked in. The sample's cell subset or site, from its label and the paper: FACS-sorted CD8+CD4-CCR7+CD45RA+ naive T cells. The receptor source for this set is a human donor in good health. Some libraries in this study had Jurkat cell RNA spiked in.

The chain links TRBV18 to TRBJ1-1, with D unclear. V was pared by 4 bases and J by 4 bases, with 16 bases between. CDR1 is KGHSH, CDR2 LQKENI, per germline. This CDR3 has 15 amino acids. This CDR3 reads CASSREAKKGTEAFF. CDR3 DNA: TGTGCCAGCTCACGGGAGGCAAAGAAAGGCACTGAAGCTTTCTTT.

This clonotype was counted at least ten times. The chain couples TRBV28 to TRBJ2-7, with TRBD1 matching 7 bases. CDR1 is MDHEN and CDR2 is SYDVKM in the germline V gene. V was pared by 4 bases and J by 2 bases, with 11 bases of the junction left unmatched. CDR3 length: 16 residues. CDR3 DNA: TGTGCCAGCAGTTCCAGTCCCGGGACAGTCGCCTACGAGCAGTACTTC. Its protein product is CASSSSPGTVAYEQYF.

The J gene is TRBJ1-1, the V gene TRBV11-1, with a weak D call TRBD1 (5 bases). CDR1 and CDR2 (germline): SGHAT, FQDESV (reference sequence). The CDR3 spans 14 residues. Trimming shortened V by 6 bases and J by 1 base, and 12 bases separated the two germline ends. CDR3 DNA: TGTGCCAGCAGTTACTGGGACGCGAACACTGAAGCTTTCTTT. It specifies CASSYWDANTEAFF.

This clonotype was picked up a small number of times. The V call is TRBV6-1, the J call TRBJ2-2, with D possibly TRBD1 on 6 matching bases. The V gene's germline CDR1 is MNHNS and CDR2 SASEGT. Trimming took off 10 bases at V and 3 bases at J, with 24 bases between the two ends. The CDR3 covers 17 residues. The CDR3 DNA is TGTGCCACCACCGGATCTCGAACAGGGATGTACACCGGGGAGCTGTTTTTT. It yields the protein CATTGSRTGMYTGELFF.

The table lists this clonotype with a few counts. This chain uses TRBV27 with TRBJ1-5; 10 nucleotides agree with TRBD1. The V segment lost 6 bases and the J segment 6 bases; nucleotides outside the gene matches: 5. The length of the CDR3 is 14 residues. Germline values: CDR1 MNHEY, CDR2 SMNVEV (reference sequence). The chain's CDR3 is CASRAGTGVQPQHF. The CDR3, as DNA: TGTGCCAGCAGGGCAGGGACAGGGGTTCAGCCCCAGCATTTT.

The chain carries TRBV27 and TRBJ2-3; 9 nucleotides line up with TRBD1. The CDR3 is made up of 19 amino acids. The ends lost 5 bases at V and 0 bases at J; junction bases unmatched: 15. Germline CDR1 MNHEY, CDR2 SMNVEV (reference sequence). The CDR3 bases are TGTGCCAGCAGTGTAATACGGGACAGGGTAATGCGGAGCACAGATACGCAGTATTTT. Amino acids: CASSVIRDRVMRSTDTQYF.

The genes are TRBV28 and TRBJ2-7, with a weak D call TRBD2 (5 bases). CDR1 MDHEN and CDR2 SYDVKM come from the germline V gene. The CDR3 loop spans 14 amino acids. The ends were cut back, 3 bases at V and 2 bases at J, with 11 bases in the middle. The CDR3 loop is CASSFRGNPYEQYF. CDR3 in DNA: TGTGCCAGCAGTTTTAGAGGGAATCCCTACGAGCAGTACTTC.

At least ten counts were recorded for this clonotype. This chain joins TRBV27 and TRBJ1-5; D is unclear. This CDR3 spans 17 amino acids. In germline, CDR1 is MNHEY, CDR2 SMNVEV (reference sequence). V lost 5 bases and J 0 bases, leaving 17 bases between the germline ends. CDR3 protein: CASSPRLFNPSNQPQHF. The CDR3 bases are TGTGCCAGCAGTCCCAGACTTTTCAACCCTAGCAATCAGCCCCAGCATTTT.

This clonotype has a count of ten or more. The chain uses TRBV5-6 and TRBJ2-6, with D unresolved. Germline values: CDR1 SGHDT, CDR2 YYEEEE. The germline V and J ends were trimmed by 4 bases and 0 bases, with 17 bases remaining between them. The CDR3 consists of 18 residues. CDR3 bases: TGTGCCAGCAGCCCCCGGCGATTAGTACTCTCTGGGGCCAACGTCCTGACTTTC. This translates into CASSPRRLVLSGANVLTF.

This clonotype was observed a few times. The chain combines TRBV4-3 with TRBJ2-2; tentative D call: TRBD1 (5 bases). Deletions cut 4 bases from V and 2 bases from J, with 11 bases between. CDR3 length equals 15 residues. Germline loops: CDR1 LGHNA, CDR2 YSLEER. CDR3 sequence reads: CASSPDSRNTGELFF. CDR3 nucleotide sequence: TGCGCCAGCAGCCCCGACAGTCGAAACACCGGGGAGCTGTTTTTT.

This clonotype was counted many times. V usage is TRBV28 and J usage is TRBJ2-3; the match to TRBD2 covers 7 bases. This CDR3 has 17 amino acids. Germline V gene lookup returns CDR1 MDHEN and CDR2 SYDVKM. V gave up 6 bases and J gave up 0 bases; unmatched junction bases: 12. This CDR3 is CASSLDPAGPSTDTQYF. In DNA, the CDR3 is TGTGCCAGCAGCCTCGACCCAGCGGGGCCTAGCACAGATACGCAGTATTTT.

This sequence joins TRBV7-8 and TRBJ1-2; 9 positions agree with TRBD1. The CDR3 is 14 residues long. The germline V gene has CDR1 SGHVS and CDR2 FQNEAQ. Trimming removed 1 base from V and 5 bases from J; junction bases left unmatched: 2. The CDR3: CASSLGGQGYGYTF. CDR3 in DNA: TGTGCCAGCAGCTTAGGGGGACAGGGATATGGCTACACCTTC.

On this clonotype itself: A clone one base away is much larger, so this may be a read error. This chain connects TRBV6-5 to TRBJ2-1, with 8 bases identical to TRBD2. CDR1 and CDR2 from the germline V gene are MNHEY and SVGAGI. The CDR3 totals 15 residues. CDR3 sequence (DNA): TGTGCCAGCAGTTACGGTAGCGGGGCGGCCAATGCGCAGTTCTTC. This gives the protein CASSYGSGAANAQFF.

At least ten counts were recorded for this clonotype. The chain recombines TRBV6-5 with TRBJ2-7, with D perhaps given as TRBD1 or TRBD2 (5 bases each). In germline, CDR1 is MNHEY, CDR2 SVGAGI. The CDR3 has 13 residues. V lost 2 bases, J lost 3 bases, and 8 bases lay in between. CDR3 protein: CASSYGDLYEQYF. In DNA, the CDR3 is TGTGCCAGCAGTTACGGGGACCTCTACGAGCAGTACTTC.

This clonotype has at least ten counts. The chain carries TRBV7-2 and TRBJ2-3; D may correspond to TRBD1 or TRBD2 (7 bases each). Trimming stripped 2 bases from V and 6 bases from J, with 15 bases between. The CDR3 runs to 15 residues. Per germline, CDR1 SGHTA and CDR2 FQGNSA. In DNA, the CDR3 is TGTGCCAGCAGCTTAATGCAGGGGGGGCAGGATACGCAGTATTTT. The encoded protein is CASSLMQGGQDTQYF.

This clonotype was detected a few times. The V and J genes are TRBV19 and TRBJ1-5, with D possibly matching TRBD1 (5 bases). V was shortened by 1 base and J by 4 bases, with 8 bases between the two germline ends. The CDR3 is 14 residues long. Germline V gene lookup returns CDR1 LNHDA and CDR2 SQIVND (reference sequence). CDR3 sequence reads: CASSIGAGNQPQHF. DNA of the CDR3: TGTGCCAGTAGTATAGGGGCAGGGAATCAGCCCCAGCATTTT.

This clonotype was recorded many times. Here the CDR3 DNA reads TGTGCCATCAGTGACGATGGCTACGAGCAGTACTTC. It is translated as CAISDDGYEQYF. The chain joins TRBV10-3 to TRBJ2-7; D is uncertain. V gave up 3 bases and J gave up 3 bases, with 6 bases separating them. There are 12 residues in the CDR3. CDR1 ENHRY and CDR2 SYGVKD come from the germline V gene.

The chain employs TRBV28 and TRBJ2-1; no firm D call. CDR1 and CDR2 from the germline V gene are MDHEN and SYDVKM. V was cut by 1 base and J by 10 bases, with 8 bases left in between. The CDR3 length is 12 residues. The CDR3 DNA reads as TGTGCCAGCAGTTTATTCGAAGACGAGCAGTTCTTC. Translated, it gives CASSLFEDEQFF.

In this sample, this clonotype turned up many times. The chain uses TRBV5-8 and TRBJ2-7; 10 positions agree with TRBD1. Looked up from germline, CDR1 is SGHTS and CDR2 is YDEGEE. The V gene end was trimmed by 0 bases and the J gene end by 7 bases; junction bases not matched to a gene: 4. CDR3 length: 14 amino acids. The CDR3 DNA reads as TGTGCCAGCAGCTTGGGACAGGGGGCGAGTGAGCAGTACTTC. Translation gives CASSLGQGASEQYF.

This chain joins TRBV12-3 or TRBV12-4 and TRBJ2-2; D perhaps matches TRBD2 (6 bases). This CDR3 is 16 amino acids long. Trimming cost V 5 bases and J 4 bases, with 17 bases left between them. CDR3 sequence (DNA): TGTGCCAGCAGTCCAGTGGAGGGGCCAAGCACCGGGGAGCTGTTTTTT. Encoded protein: CASSPVEGPSTGELFF.

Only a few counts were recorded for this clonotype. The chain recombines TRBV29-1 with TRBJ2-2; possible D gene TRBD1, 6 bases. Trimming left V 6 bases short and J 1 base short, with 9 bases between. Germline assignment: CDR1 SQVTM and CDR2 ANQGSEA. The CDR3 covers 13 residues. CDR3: CSVDSMNTGELFF. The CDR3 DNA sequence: TGCAGCGTGGACAGTATGAACACCGGGGAGCTGTTTTTT.

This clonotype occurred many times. The CDR3 sequence: CAHRSISNTEAFF. The CDR3 DNA sequence: TGTGCCCACCGCTCCATTAGTAACACTGAAGCTTTCTTT. This chain uses TRBV28 with TRBJ1-1; D remains ambiguous. Germline loops: CDR1 MDHEN, CDR2 SYDVKM. This CDR3 comprises 13 residues. V dropped 11 bases and J dropped 2 bases, with 15 bases sitting between them.